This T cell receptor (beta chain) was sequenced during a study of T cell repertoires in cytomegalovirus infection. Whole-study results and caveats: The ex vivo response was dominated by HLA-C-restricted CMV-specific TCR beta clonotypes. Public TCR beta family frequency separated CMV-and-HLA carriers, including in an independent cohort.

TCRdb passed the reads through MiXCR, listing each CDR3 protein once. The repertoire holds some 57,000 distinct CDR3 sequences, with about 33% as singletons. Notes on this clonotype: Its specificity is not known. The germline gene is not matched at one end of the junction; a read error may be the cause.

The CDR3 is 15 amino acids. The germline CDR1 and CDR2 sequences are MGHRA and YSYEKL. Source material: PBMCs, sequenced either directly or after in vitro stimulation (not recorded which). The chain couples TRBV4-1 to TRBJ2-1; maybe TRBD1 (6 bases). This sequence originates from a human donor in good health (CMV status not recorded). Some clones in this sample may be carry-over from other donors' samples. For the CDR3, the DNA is TGTGCCAGCAGCCAACGACAGGTACCATCCAATGAGCAGTTCTTC. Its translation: CASSQRQVPSNEQFF.